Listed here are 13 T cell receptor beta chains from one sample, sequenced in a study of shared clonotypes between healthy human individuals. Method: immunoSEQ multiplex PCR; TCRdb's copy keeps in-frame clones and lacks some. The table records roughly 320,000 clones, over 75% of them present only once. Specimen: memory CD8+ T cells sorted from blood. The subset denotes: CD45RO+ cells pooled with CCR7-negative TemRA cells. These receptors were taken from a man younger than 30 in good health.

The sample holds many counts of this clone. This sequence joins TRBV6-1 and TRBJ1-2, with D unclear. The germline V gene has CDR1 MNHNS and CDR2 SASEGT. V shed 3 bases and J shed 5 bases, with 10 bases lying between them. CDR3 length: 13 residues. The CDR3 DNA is TGTGCCAGCAGTGAGTACGGTGGATATGGCTACACCTTC. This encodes CASSEYGGYGYTF.

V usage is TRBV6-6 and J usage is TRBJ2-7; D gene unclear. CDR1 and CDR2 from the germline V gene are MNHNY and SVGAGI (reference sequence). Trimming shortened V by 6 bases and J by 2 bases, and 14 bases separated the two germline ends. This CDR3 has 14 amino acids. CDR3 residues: CASSRHIRAYEQYF. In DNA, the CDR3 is TGTGCCAGCAGCCGTCACATACGGGCCTACGAGCAGTACTTC.

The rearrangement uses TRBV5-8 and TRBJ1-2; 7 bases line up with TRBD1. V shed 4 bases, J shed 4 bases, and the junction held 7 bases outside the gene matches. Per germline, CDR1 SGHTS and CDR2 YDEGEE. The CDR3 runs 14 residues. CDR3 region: CASSTFRDSYGYTF. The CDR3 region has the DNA TGTGCCAGCAGCACCTTCCGGGACAGCTATGGCTACACCTTC.

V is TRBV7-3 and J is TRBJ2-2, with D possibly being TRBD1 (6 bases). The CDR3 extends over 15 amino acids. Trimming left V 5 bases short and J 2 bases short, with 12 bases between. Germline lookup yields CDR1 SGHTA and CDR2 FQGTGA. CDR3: CASSLVGGNTGELFF. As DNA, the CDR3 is TGTGCCAGCAGCCTTGTAGGGGGTAACACCGGGGAGCTGTTTTTT.

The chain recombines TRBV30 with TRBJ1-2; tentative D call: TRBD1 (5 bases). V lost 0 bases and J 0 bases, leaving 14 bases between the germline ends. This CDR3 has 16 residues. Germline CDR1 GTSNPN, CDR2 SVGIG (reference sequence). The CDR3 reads CAWSVRVAGTNYGYTF. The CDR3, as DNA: TGTGCCTGGAGTGTTCGTGTGGCAGGGACTAACTATGGCTACACCTTC.

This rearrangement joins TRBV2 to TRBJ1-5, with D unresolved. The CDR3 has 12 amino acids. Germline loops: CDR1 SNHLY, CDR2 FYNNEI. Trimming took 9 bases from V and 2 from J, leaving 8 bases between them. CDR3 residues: CASRGGNQPQHF. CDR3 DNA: TGTGCCAGTCGGGGTGGCAATCAGCCCCAGCATTTT.

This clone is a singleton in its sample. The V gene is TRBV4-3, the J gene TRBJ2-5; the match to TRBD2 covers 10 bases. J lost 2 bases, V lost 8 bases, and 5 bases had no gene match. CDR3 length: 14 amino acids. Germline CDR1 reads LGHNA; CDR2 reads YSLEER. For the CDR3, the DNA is TGCGCCAGCTCCAGGACTAGCGGTCAAGAGACCCAGTACTTC. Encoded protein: CASSRTSGQETQYF.

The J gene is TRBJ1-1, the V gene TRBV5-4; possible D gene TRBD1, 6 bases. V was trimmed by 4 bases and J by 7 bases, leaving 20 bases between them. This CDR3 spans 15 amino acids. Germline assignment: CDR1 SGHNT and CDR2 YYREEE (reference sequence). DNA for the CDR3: TGTGCCAGCAGCCCAGGCTCCGGGGGGGCCCTTGAAGCTTTCTTT. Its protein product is CASSPGSGGALEAFF.

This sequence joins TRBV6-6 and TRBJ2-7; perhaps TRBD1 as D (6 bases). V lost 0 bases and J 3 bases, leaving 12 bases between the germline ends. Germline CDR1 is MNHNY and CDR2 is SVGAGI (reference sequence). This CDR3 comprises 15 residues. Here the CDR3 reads CASSYSYRADYEQYF. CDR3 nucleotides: TGTGCCAGCAGTTACTCCTACAGGGCGGACTACGAGCAGTACTTC.

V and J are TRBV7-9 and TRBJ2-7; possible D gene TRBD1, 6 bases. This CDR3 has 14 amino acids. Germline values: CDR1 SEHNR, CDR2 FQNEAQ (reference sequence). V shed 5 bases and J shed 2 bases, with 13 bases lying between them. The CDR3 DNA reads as TGTGCCAGCAGCCAAGAAAGGACAGCCTACGAGCAGTACTTC. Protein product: CASSQERTAYEQYF.

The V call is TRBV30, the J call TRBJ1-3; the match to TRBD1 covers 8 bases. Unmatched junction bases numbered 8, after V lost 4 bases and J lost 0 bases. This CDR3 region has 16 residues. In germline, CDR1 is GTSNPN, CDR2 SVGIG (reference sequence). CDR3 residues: CAWMMGRGLSGNTIYF. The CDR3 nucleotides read TGTGCCTGGATGATGGGCAGGGGGCTCTCTGGAAACACCATATATTTT. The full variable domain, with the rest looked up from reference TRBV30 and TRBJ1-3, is SQTIHQWPATLVQPVGSPLSLECTVEGTSNPNLYWYRQAAGRGLQLLFYSVGIGQISSEVPQNLSASRPQDRQFILSSKKLLLSDSGFYLCAWMMGRGLSGNTIYFGEGSWLTVV.

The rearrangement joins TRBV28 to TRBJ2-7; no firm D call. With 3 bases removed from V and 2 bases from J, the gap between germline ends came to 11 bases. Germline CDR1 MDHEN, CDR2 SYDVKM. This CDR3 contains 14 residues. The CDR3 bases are TGTGCCAGCAGTTTTAGTTGGGAAACCTACGAGCAGTACTTC. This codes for CASSFSWETYEQYF.

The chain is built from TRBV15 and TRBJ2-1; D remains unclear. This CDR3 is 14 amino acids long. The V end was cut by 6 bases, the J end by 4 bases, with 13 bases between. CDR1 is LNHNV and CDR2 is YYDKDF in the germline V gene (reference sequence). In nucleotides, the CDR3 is TGTGCCACCAGTTTATTGGAAATATACAATGAGCAGTTCTTC. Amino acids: CATSLLEIYNEQFF.